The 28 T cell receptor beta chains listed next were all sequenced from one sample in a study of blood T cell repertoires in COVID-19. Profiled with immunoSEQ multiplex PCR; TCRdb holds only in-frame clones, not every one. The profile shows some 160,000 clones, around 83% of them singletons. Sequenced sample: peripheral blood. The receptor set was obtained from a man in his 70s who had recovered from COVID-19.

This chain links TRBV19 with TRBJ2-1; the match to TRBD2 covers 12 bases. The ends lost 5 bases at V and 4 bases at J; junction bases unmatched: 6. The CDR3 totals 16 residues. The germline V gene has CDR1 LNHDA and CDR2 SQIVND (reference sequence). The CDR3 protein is CASSESLAGGYNEQFF. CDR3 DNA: TGTGCCAGTAGTGAATCCCTAGCGGGAGGGTACAATGAGCAGTTCTTC. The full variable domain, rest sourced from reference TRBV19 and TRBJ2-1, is DGGITQSPKYLFRKEGQNVTLSCEQNLNHDAMYWYRQDPGQGLRLIYYSQIVNDFQKGDIAEGYSVSREKKESFPLTVTSAQKNPTAFYLCASSESLAGGYNEQFFGPGTRLTVL.

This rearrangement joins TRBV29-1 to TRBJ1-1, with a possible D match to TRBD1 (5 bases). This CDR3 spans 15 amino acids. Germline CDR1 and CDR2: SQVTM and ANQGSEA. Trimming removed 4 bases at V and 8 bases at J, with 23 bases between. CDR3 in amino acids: CSVGTQLSGGLEAFF. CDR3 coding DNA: TGCAGCGTTGGGACTCAACTTTCGGGGGGTTTGGAAGCTTTCTTT.

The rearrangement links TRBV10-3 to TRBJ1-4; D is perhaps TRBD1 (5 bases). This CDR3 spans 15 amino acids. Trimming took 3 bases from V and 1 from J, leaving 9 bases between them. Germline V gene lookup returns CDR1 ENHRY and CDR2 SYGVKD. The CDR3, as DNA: TGTGCCATCAGTGACCCCGGGGGAACTAATGAAAAACTGTTTTTT. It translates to CAISDPGGTNEKLFF.

The CDR3 coding sequence is TGTGCCAGCAGCTACCAGCCCGGGACAGCCACAGATACGCAGTATTTT. It yields the protein CASSYQPGTATDTQYF. J is TRBJ2-3 and V is TRBV6-5; 7 bases agree with TRBD1. The CDR3 is 16 residues long. Per the germline V gene, CDR1 is MNHEY and CDR2 is SVGAGI. After removal of 6 bases from V and 2 bases from J, the junction contained 11 bases not matched to a gene.

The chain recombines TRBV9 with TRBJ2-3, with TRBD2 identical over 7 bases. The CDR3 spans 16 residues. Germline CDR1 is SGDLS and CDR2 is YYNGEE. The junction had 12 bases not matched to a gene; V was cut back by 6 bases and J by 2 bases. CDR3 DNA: TGTGCCAGCAATTTTCTGCTCAGCGGGACCACAGATACGCAGTATTTT. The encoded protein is CASNFLLSGTTDTQYF.

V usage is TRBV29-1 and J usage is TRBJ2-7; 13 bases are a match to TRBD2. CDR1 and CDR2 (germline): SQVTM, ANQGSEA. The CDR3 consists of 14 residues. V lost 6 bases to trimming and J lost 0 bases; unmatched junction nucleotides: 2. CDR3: CSVRTSGSSYEQYF. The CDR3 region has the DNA TGCAGCGTCCGGACTAGCGGGAGCTCCTACGAGCAGTACTTC.

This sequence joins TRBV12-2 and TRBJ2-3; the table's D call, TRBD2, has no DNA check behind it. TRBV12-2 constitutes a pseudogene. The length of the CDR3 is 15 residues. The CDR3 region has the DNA TGTGCAAGTCGCCCGTCGGGACTAGCCACAGATACGCAGTATTTT. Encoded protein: CASRPSGLATDTQYF.

The CDR3: CASSQNSNQPQHF. In nucleotides, the CDR3 is TGTGCCAGCAGCCAAAATAGCAATCAGCCCCAGCATTTT. V gene TRBV6-6 combines with J gene TRBJ1-5, with D unresolved. The CDR3 covers 13 residues. Between the trimmed V and J ends, which lost 6 bases and 0 bases, there was a span of 6 bases. Germline-derived CDR1 and CDR2 are MNHNY and SVGAGI (reference sequence).

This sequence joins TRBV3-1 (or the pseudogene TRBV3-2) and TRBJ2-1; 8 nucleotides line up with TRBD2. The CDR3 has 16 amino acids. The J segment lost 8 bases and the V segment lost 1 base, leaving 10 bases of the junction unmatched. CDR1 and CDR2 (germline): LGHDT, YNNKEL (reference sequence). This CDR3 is CASSQGPREGPYEQFF. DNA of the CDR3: TGTGCCAGCAGCCAAGGACCCCGGGAGGGCCCTTATGAGCAGTTCTTC.

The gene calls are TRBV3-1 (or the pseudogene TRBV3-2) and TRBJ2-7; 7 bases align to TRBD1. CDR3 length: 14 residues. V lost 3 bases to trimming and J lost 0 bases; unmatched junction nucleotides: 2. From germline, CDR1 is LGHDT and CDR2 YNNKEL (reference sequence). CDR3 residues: CASSHTGVSYEQYF. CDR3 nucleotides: TGTGCCAGCAGCCACACAGGGGTCTCCTACGAGCAGTACTTC.

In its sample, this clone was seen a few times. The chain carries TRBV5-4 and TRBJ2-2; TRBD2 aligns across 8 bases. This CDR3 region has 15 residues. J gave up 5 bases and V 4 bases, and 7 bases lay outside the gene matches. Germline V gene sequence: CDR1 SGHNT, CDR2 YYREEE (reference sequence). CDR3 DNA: TGTGCCAGCAGCCCAGGGACTAGTTTAACCGGGGAGCTGTTTTTT. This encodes CASSPGTSLTGELFF. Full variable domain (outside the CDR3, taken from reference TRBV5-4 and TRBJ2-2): ETGVTQSPTHLIKTRGQQVTLRCSSQSGHNTVSWYQQALGQGPQFIFQYYREEENGRGNFPPRFSGLQFPNYSSELNVNALELDDSALYLCASSPGTSLTGELFFGEGSRLTVL.

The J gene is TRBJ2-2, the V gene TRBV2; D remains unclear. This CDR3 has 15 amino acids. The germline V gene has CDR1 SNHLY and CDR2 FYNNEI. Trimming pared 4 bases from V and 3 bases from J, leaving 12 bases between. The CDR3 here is CASSARVMDTGELFF. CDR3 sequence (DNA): TGTGCCAGCAGTGCTCGGGTGATGGACACCGGGGAGCTGTTTTTT. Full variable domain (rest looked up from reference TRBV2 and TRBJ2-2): EPEVTQTPSHQVTQMGQEVILRCVPISNHLYFYWYRQILGQKVEFLVSFYNNEISEKSEIFDDQFSVERPDGSNFTLKIRSTKLEDSAMYFCASSARVMDTGELFFGEGSRLTVL.

CDR3 nucleotides: TGTGCCAGCAGTTACTCGAGATCAGGGAACTATGGCTACACCTTC. This translates into CASSYSRSGNYGYTF. The V gene is TRBV6-5, the J gene TRBJ1-2, with a weak D call TRBD1 (5 bases). This CDR3 region has 15 residues. V dropped 0 bases and J dropped 2 bases, with 10 bases sitting between them. Germline loops: CDR1 MNHEY, CDR2 SVGAGI.

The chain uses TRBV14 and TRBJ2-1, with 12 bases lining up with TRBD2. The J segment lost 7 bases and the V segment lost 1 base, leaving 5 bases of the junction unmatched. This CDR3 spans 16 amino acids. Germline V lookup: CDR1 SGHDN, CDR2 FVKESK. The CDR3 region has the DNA TGTGCCAGCAGCCAAGCTGGACTAGCGGGACGGAATGAGCAGTTCTTC. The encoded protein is CASSQAGLAGRNEQFF.

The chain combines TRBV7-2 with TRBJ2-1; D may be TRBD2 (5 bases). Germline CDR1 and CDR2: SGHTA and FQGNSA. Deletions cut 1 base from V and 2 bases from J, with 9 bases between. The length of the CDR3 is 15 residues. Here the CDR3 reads CASSLGLATYNEQFF. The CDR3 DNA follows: TGTGCCAGCAGCTTAGGGCTAGCAACCTACAATGAGCAGTTCTTC.

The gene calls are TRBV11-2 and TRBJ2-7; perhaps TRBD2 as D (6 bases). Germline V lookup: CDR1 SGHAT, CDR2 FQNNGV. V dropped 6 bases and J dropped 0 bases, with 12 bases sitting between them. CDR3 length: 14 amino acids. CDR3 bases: TGTGCCAGCAGAACTAGCAGCCGCTCCTACGAGCAGTACTTC. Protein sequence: CASRTSSRSYEQYF. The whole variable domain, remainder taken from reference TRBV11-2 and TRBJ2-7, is EAGVAQSPRYKIIEKRQSVAFWCNPISGHATLYWYQQILGQGPKLLIQFQNNGVVDDSQLPKDRFSAERLKGVDSTLKIQPAKLEDSAVYLCASRTSSRSYEQYFGPGTRLTVT.

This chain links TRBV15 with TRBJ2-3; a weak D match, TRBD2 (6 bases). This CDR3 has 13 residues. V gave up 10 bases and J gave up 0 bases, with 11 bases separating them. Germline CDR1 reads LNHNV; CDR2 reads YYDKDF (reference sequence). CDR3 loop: CAIRGYSTDTQYF. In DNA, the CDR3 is TGTGCCATCCGGGGGTATAGCACAGATACGCAGTATTTT.

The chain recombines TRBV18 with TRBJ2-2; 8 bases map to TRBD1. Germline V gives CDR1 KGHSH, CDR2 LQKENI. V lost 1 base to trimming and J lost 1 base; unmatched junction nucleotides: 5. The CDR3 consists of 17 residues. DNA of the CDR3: TGTGCCAGCTCACCACTGGGACAGGTACAGAACACCGGGGAGCTGTTTTTT. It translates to CASSPLGQVQNTGELFF.

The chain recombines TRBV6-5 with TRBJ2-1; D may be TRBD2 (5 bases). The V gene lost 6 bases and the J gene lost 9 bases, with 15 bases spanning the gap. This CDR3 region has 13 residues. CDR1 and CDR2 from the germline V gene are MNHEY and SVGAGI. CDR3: CASSLARELEQFF. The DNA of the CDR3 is TGTGCCAGCAGCCTCGCGAGGGAACTTGAGCAGTTCTTC.

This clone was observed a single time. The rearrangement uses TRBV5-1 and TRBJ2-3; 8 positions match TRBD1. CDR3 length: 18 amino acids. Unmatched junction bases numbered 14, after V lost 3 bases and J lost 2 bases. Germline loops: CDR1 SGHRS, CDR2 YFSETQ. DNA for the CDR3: TGCGCCAGCAGCTCGGACAGGGTCGATTCCTCCCTCACAGATACGCAGTATTTT. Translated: CASSSDRVDSSLTDTQYF.

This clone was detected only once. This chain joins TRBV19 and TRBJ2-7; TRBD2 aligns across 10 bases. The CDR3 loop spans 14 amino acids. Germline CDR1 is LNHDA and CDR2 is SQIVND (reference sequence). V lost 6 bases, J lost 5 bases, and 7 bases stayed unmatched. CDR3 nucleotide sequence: TGTGCCAGTAGCCCGAGCGGGAGGGGCGACGAGCAGTACTTC. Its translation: CASSPSGRGDEQYF.

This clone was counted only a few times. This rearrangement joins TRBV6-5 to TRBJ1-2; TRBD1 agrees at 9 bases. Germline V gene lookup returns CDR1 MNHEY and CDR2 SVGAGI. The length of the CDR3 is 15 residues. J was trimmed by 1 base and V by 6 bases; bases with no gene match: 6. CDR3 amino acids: CASSVGTGSNYGYTF. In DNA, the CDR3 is TGTGCCAGCAGCGTGGGGACAGGGAGTAACTATGGCTACACCTTC.

The CDR3 loop is CASSQRLAANTGELFF. The CDR3 DNA reads as TGTGCCAGCAGCCAACGACTAGCGGCGAACACCGGGGAGCTGTTTTTT. V is TRBV7-9 and J is TRBJ2-2, with 9 bases identical to TRBD2. The V segment lost 5 bases and the J segment 0 bases; nucleotides outside the gene matches: 4. The germline gives CDR1 SEHNR, CDR2 FQNEAQ (reference sequence). The CDR3 has 16 residues.

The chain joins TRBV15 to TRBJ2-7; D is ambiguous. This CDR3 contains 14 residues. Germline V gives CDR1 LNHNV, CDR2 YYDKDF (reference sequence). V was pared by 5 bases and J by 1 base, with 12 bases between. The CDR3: CATSPRVTSYEQYF. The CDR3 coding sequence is TGTGCCACCAGCCCCCGGGTCACTTCCTACGAGCAGTACTTC.

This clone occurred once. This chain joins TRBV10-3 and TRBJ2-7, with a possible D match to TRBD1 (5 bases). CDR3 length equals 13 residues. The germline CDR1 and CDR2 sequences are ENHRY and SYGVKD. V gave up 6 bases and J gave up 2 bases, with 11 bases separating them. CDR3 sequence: CAIRQVGAYEQYF. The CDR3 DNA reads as TGTGCCATCAGACAGGTTGGAGCCTACGAGCAGTACTTC.

This CDR3 is CASSFSGRADNEQFF. The CDR3 DNA follows: TGTGCCAGCAGCTTTAGCGGTAGAGCTGACAATGAGCAGTTCTTC. This sequence joins TRBV5-6 and TRBJ2-1, with D perhaps TRBD2 (6 bases). Germline V gene data show CDR1 as SGHDT and CDR2 as YYEEEE. This CDR3 spans 15 amino acids. Trimming stripped 2 bases from V and 5 bases from J, with 14 bases between. Together with reference TRBV5-6 and TRBJ2-1, the CDR3 gives the full variable domain: DAGVTQSPTHLIKTRGQQVTLRCSPKSGHDTVSWYQQALGQGPQFIFQYYEEEERQRGNFPDRFSGHQFPNYSSELNVNALLLGDSALYLCASSFSGRADNEQFFGPGTRLTVL.

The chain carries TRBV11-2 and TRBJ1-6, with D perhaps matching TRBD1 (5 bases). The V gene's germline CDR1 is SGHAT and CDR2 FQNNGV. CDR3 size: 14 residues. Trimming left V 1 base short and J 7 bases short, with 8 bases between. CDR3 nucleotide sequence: TGTGCCAGCAGCTTAGGCAGACAGAATTCACCCCTCCACTTT. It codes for CASSLGRQNSPLHF.

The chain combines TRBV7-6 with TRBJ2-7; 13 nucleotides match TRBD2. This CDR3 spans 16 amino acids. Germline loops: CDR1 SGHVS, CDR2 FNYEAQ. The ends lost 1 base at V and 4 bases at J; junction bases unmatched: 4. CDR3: CASSLGGTSGNYEQYF. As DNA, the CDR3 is TGTGCCAGCAGCTTAGGCGGGACTAGCGGGAATTACGAGCAGTACTTC.